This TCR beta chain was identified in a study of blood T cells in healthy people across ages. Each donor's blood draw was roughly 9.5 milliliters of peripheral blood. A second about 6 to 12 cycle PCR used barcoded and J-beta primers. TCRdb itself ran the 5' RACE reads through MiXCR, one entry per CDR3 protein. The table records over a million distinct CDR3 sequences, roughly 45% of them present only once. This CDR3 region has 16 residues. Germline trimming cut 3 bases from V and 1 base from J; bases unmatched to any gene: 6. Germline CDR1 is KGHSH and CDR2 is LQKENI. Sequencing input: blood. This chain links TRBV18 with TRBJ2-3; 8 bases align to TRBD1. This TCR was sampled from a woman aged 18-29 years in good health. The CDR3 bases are TGTGCCAGCTCACCCCGGACAGGGCTTGGCACAGATACGCAGTATTTT. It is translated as CASSPRTGLGTDTQYF.